The clone carrying this T cell receptor (beta chain) came up a few times. Its antigen is as yet unknown. CD45RO/CCR7/CD25/CD127/CD95/CD27 separated CD4+ naive, central memory, regulatory and stem cell-like memory cells by sorting. The whole isolated RNA underwent reverse transcription, so sequencing captured expressed TCRB transcripts. The protocol was immunoSEQ multiplex PCR, while the TCRdb copy is restricted to in-frame clones and leaves out a portion. The table shows under 450,000 clones, with about 15% occurring only once. This sample is part of a study of beta chain features in type 1 diabetes. Study-level results: Reads derived from cDNA could over-represent cells showing high TCR expression. Any HLA effect on TCRB rearrangement was left unresolved by small sub-analyses.

The germline gives CDR1 SGHNT, CDR2 YENEEA. The CDR3 is 14 amino acids. V lost 5 bases and J lost 5, with 15 bases in between. The sequencing sample was made of naive CD4+ T cells from blood. The clonotype comes from a young man in good health. The J gene is TRBJ2-5, the V gene TRBV11-3; D may be TRBD2 (5 bases). The CDR3: CASSGRAGRETQYF. The CDR3 DNA follows: TGTGCCAGCAGCGGACGTGCGGGTCGGGAGACCCAGTACTTC. The full variable domain, with the rest looked up from reference TRBV11-3 and TRBJ2-5, is EAGVVQSPRYKIIEKKQPVAFWCNPISGHNTLYWYLQNLGQGPELLIRYENEEAVDDSQLPKDRFSAERLKGVDSTLKIQPAELGDSAVYLCASSGRAGRETQYFGPGTRLLVL.